This T cell receptor beta chain was documented in a study of neurological immune-mediated disorders (dated by TCRdb to between 2019 and 2020). Study-wide context: Peripheral blood TCR-beta repertoires from patients with HTLV-I-associated myelopathy (HAM/TSP), patients with multiple sclerosis, and healthy controls were compared in the study using UMI-based sequencing. The cohort comprised about 68 subjects: around 15 HAM/TSP patients, 35 or so multiple sclerosis patients and about 20 healthy controls. The 106 TCR-beta libraries covered PBMC samples along with longitudinal samples, technical triplicates, and paired sorted CD4+ and CD8+ T-cell subsets. The investigation overall reported the following: Expanded clones from different subjects shared no identical CDR3 amino acid sequences, which suggests that TCR-beta repertoires were private in all groups. TCR clonal expansion was greatest in HAM/TSP patients and smallest in MS patients, who ranked below even healthy controls.

The CDR3 runs 11 amino acids, cysteine and phenylalanine included. Only the CDR3 region is kept as DNA, spanning 33 bases read in frame from base 1. V sheds 5 bases and J sheds 7 bases, leaving 8 bases between their ends. For the unsorted PBMC libraries, 2 million PBMCs were stored in RNAlater at -80 degrees C until RNA extraction and were used to generate the libraries. PBMCs were separated from peripheral blood using Ficoll-Hypaque density gradient centrifugation and then cryopreserved in liquid nitrogen. This clonotype was recorded many times. The target of this receptor is not known. No base quality information exists; no much larger clone differs at one position. cDNA was synthesized by template-switch 5'RACE using a primer carrying a 10-nucleotide random unique molecular identifier by which each TCR transcript was tagged. Over 200 million TCR-beta sequences, covering 15-18 subjects, were produced in each sequencing run. The RNeasy kit was used to extract total RNA. TCR-beta VDJ regions were amplified with primers for the TCR constant region and the 5'RACE anchor, using the KAPA Real-time Library Amplification kit. Sample indexes and Illumina adaptors were added in a first PCR, and a second PCR then increased library yield. After purification with Ampure beads, the TCR product of roughly 650 bp was size-selected on a 2% E-gel SizeSelection system. Library quality was checked on a Bioanalyzer, concentration was measured with Qubit, and libraries were quantified with the Kapa Library Quantification kit before pooling. Paired-end 2 x 150 bp sequencing of the libraries was performed on an Illumina HiSeq 2500. To increase sequence diversity, roughly 25-31% phiX was spiked into each library pool. For the original study's pipeline: Quality-filtered reads were processed with the UMI-based MiGEC pipeline, which removed over 80% of raw TCR sequences during error correction. VDJ genes were aligned to IMGT germline references, and clonotypes were defined by unique CDR3 amino acid sequence plus V-J genes. VDJtools evaluated clonal expansion, Shannon diversity and CDR3 relatedness (CalcPairwiseDistances, ClusterSamples); CLCbio workbench built phylogenetic trees. Clones with at least 8 unique UMIs were defined as expanded, with this threshold being based on coefficient-of-variation modelling across technical triplicates. The public reads were run again by TCRdb, first through fastp at Q25 and then through MiXCR, and only productive beta chains were kept. Every CDR3 protein is listed once, alongside the most common genes and DNA of its rows. For this entry, the V and J calls and clone size follow TCRdb and not the study's own pipeline. Recorded for this sample are 55,000 to 65,000 distinct CDR3 sequences; roughly 12% of them occurred a single time. About 10% of the sample is in the top ten clones.

This receptor was obtained from a woman aged 55 to 70 with HTLV-1-associated myelopathy (HAM/TSP). Sequenced input: PBMCs. Recombination connected TRBV12-3 or TRBV12-4 to TRBJ1-1; a confident D gene designation cannot be given. The CDR3 in this case is CASSQQSEAFF. The DNA sequence is given as TGTGCCAGCAGTCAACAGAGTGAAGCTTTCTTT.